The TCR beta chain under discussion was sequenced for a study of blood T cell repertoires in COVID-19. Turning to the study itself: COVID-19 samples, acute and convalescent, were from the United States, Italy and Spain. Sample material is recorded as cDNA or gDNA derived from T cells, B-cell-depleted T cells, or PBMCs.

CDR1 SNHLY and CDR2 FYNNEI come from the germline V gene. Deletions cut 8 bases from V and 3 bases from J, with 17 bases between. This CDR3 has 14 amino acids. Original data processing: Amplification with reference gene primers provided the estimates of nucleated cell counts. Only in-frame clones appear in the TCRdb table, and some are missing; sequencing was by immunoSEQ multiplex PCR. V, J and clone size were drawn from that table, and D and trimming were deduced from the DNA. Here the sample spans a few hundred thousand clones, around 89% being singletons. The TCR originated in a man aged 25 to 45 with acute or convalescent COVID-19. Sequenced: peripheral blood. This chain links TRBV2 with TRBJ2-7, with D perhaps matching TRBD2 (7 bases). This CDR3 reads CASAGGGGRYEQYF. The CDR3 nucleotides read TGTGCCAGCGCGGGTGGCGGGGGCCGCTACGAGCAGTACTTC.